The 2 T cell receptor beta chains listed next were all sequenced from one sample in a study of shared clonotypes between healthy human individuals. Here immunoSEQ multiplex PCR was the method, and the copy in TCRdb shows in-frame clones only, minus some. Counted here are 2 million to 2.5 million clones, approximately 95% occurring once; the ten biggest clones make up 0.39%. Material for sequencing was naive CD4+ T cells from PBMCs. The subset here: CD45RA+ positively selected. The receptors come from a man between 18 and 35 years old in good health. Some clones in this sample may be carry-over from other donors' samples.

The chain couples TRBV9 to TRBJ2-7, with 12 nucleotides matching TRBD2. The V and J ends lost 4 bases and 5 bases, in that order; junction bases with no gene match: 7. CDR1 SGDLS and CDR2 YYNGEE come from the germline V gene. The CDR3 totals 15 residues. This CDR3 reads CASSPRLAGVNEQYF. The CDR3 DNA reads as TGTGCCAGCAGCCCAAGACTAGCGGGAGTAAACGAGCAGTACTTC.

As to this clone: Other DNA variants within this sample encode the same CDR3. V and J are TRBV19 and TRBJ1-5; D remains unclear. The CDR3 length is 14 residues. Deletions cut 1 base from V and 0 bases from J, with 4 bases between. Germline CDR1 LNHDA, CDR2 SQIVND (reference sequence). The CDR3 region has the DNA TGTGCCAGTAGTATAGGGGGTAGCAATCAGCCCCAGCATTTT. As protein: CASSIGGSNQPQHF.